The rows below give T cell receptor beta chains drawn from one sample of a study of T cells after posttransplantation cyclophosphamide. The assay was immunoSEQ multiplex PCR, and TCRdb's table has in-frame clones only and misses some. The sample shows tens of thousands of clones, about 86% of them seen only once. The sample was PBMCs. The receptors shown here come from a man aged 30-40 years with a blood cancer, CMV-positive, and with a related stem cell donor. The CDR3 runs from the conserved cysteine through the conserved F or W. The D gene is left open where the match is weak. Size is stated for part of the rows, as once, few or many counts, or as a class when the clone is expanded.

d_call: TRBD2
j_call: TRBJ2-2
clone_size: -
v_call: TRBV7-9
cdr3_aa: CASSLTPLAGRTGELFF
cdr3_nt: TGTGCCAGCAGCTTAACCCCCCTAGCGGGAAGGACCGGGGAGCTGTTTTTT

d_call: TRBD1
j_call: TRBJ2-7
clone_size: -
v_call: TRBV4-1
cdr3_aa: CASSQGQGGTYEQYF
cdr3_nt: TGCGCCAGCAGCCAAGGACAGGGGGGAACCTACGAGCAGTACTTC

d_call: -
j_call: TRBJ2-7
clone_size: -
v_call: TRBV9
cdr3_aa: CASSVDGAYEQYF
cdr3_nt: TGTGCCAGCAGCGTAGATGGAGCCTACGAGCAGTACTTC

d_call: TRBD2
j_call: TRBJ2-7
clone_size: -
v_call: TRBV7-2
cdr3_aa: CASSPPGLASYEQYF
cdr3_nt: TGTGCCAGCAGCCCGCCGGGACTAGCATCCTACGAGCAGTACTTC

d_call: TRBD1
j_call: TRBJ2-2
clone_size: -
v_call: TRBV18
cdr3_aa: CALRDRATDTGELFF
cdr3_nt: TGTGCTTTGAGGGACAGGGCGACCGACACCGGGGAGCTGTTTTTT

d_call: -
j_call: TRBJ2-5
clone_size: -
v_call: TRBV19
cdr3_aa: CASRGQETQYF
cdr3_nt: TGTGCCAGCCGGGGGCAAGAGACCCAGTACTTC

d_call: -
j_call: TRBJ1-3
clone_size: -
v_call: TRBV11-2
cdr3_aa: CASSGTAGFSGNTIYF
cdr3_nt: TGTGCCAGCAGCGGCACGGCAGGGTTCTCTGGAAACACCATATATTTT

d_call: TRBD1
j_call: TRBJ2-7
clone_size: -
v_call: TRBV9
cdr3_aa: CASSVGQGRYHEQYF
cdr3_nt: TGTGCCAGCAGCGTAGGACAGGGAAGATACCACGAGCAGTACTTC

d_call: -
j_call: TRBJ2-6
clone_size: -
v_call: TRBV7-2
cdr3_aa: CASSPSRGSGANVLTF
cdr3_nt: TGTGCCAGCAGCCCTAGCCGGGGCTCTGGGGCCAACGTCCTGACTTTC

d_call: -
j_call: TRBJ1-2
clone_size: -
v_call: TRBV29-1
cdr3_aa: CSVGDRWGHGYTF
cdr3_nt: TGCAGCGTGGGAGACAGGTGGGGGCATGGCTACACCTTC

d_call: TRBD1
j_call: TRBJ1-4
clone_size: few
v_call: TRBV30
cdr3_aa: CAGKQGAGEKLFF
cdr3_nt: TGTGCCGGCAAACAGGGGGCAGGCGAAAAACTGTTTTTT

d_call: TRBD1
j_call: TRBJ2-7
clone_size: -
v_call: TRBV5-1
cdr3_aa: CASSFGTGSSEQYF
cdr3_nt: TGCGCCAGCAGCTTCGGGACAGGGAGTAGCGAGCAGTACTTC

d_call: TRBD2
j_call: TRBJ2-1
clone_size: -
v_call: TRBV7-8
cdr3_aa: CASSLAAFRNEQFF
cdr3_nt: TGTGCCAGCAGCCTAGCGGCGTTCAGGAATGAGCAGTTCTTC

d_call: TRBD2
j_call: TRBJ2-7
clone_size: -
v_call: TRBV29-1
cdr3_aa: CSVVGLAGLYEQYF
cdr3_nt: TGCAGCGTTGTCGGGCTAGCGGGACTCTACGAGCAGTACTTC

d_call: -
j_call: TRBJ2-3
clone_size: -
v_call: TRBV4-3
cdr3_aa: CASSQEKRPSDTQYF
cdr3_nt: TGCGCCAGCAGCCAAGAGAAGCGGCCCTCAGATACGCAGTATTTT

d_call: TRBD1
j_call: TRBJ1-1
clone_size: -
v_call: TRBV5-1
cdr3_aa: CASGGQGDTEAFF
cdr3_nt: TGCGCCAGCGGCGGACAGGGGGATACTGAAGCTTTCTTT

d_call: TRBD1
j_call: TRBJ2-7
clone_size: -
v_call: TRBV5-4
cdr3_aa: CASSLGDRDHEQYF
cdr3_nt: TGTGCCAGCAGCTTGGGGGACAGGGACCACGAGCAGTACTTC

d_call: -
j_call: TRBJ2-7
clone_size: -
v_call: TRBV6-1
cdr3_aa: CASLVGDPRRGEQYF
cdr3_nt: TGTGCCAGCTTAGTCGGGGACCCCAGGAGGGGCGAGCAGTACTTC

d_call: -
j_call: TRBJ2-1
clone_size: -
v_call: TRBV5-1
cdr3_aa: CASSGKGKKPFGEQFF
cdr3_nt: TGCGCCAGCAGCGGAAAGGGGAAGAAACCTTTCGGTGAGCAGTTCTTC

d_call: -
j_call: TRBJ2-3
clone_size: -
v_call: TRBV4-1
cdr3_aa: CASSQVRSGVSTDTQYF
cdr3_nt: TGCGCCAGCAGCCAAGTTCGTAGCGGCGTGAGCACAGATACGCAGTATTTT

d_call: TRBD2
j_call: TRBJ2-7
clone_size: -
v_call: TRBV5-4
cdr3_aa: CASSPTSDSYEQYF
cdr3_nt: TGTGCCAGCAGCCCCACTAGCGACTCCTACGAGCAGTACTTC

d_call: -
j_call: TRBJ2-7
clone_size: -
v_call: TRBV7-8
cdr3_aa: CASSLEGTGVSYEQYF
cdr3_nt: TGTGCCAGCAGCTTAGAAGGAACAGGAGTCTCCTACGAGCAGTACTTC

d_call: TRBD2
j_call: TRBJ2-5
clone_size: few
v_call: TRBV18
cdr3_aa: CASSPRSGRAWSGQETQYF
cdr3_nt: TGTGCCAGCTCACCACGCTCCGGGAGGGCCTGGTCGGGCCAAGAGACCCAGTACTTC

d_call: -
j_call: TRBJ1-2
clone_size: -
v_call: TRBV7-9
cdr3_aa: CASSTNFYGYTF
cdr3_nt: TGTGCCAGCAGCACTAACTTCTATGGCTACACCTTC

d_call: -
j_call: TRBJ1-1
clone_size: few
v_call: TRBV28
cdr3_aa: CASSLGLEAFF
cdr3_nt: TGTGCCAGCAGTTTAGGCCTTGAAGCTTTCTTT

d_call: -
j_call: TRBJ1-3
clone_size: -
v_call: TRBV7-9
cdr3_aa: CASSLARGVSGNTIYF
cdr3_nt: TGTGCCAGCAGCTTAGCCCGAGGAGTCTCTGGAAACACCATATATTTT

d_call: -
j_call: TRBJ2-7
clone_size: -
v_call: TRBV6-6
cdr3_aa: CASSWRTEHTYEQYF
cdr3_nt: TGTGCCAGCAGTTGGCGGACAGAACACACCTACGAGCAGTACTTC

d_call: TRBD1
j_call: TRBJ1-5
clone_size: -
v_call: TRBV6-5
cdr3_aa: CASSYSTTGEQPQHF
cdr3_nt: TGTGCCAGCAGTTACTCGACGACAGGGGAACAGCCCCAGCATTTT

d_call: TRBD1
j_call: TRBJ1-2
clone_size: -
v_call: TRBV27
cdr3_aa: CASSSTWTGENGYTF
cdr3_nt: TGTGCCAGCAGTTCAACGTGGACAGGGGAGAATGGCTACACCTTC